This TCR beta chain was identified during a study of early T cells in non-severe SARS-CoV-2 infection. Study information: The input, bulk RNA from unsorted whole blood, was sequenced, and chains were unpaired.

The CDR3 is 16 amino acids. V was cut by 3 bases and J by 4 bases, with 19 bases left in between. The germline gives CDR1 SNHLY, CDR2 FYNNEI. A remark on this clonotype: Antigen: not known.

As part of library construction, unique molecular identifiers were attached to individual cDNA molecules. TCRdb called the 5' RACE reads again in MiXCR, with one record for every CDR3 protein. The table lists some 62,000 distinct CDR3 sequences, 8% to 10% of them singletons, with less than 1.5% in the top ten. General study findings and limits: VDJdb-based annotation leaned toward anti-spike CD8 responses and missed private and CD4 specificities.

The sample taken for sequencing was whole blood. V usage is TRBV2 and J usage is TRBJ2-7; a weak D match, TRBD1 (6 bases). The clonotype originates from an adult who was a healthcare worker with PCR-confirmed SARS-CoV-2 infection or an uninfected control (not recorded which). For the CDR3, the DNA is TGTGCCAGCAGTGAGGACCCCGGGACATCCCATTACGAGCAGTACGTC. Translated, it gives CASSEDPGTSHYEQYV.